A single sample gave rise to the 29 T cell receptor beta chains below, sequenced in a study of blood T cell repertoires in COVID-19. TCRdb's copy holds only in-frame clones and misses some; the assay was immunoSEQ multiplex PCR. This table holds 200,000 to 250,000 clones, roughly 80% found once. Sequenced: peripheral blood. These receptors all come from a woman between 18 and 29 years old with acute or convalescent COVID-19.

The gene calls are TRBV30 and TRBJ1-2; 12 positions match TRBD1. The CDR3 runs to 13 residues. Per the germline V gene, CDR1 is GTSNPN and CDR2 is SVGIG (reference sequence). CDR3 region: CAGQGAVLGGYTF. CDR3 nucleotides: TGTGCGGGACAGGGGGCGGTTTTGGGTGGCTACACCTTC.

CDR3: CASRDTRSYEQYF. The CDR3 bases are TGTGCCAGCAGGGACACCCGCTCCTACGAGCAGTACTTC. The V gene is TRBV28, the J gene TRBJ2-7; perhaps TRBD1 as D (5 bases). The CDR3 is made up of 13 amino acids. Germline values: CDR1 MDHEN, CDR2 SYDVKM. V was shortened by 6 bases and J by 0 bases, with 9 bases between the two germline ends. Together with reference TRBV28 and TRBJ2-7, the CDR3 gives the full variable domain: DVKVTQSSRYLVKRTGEKVFLECVQDMDHENMFWYRQDPGLGLRLIYFSYDVKMKEKGDIPEGYSVSREKKERFSLILESASTNQTSMYLCASRDTRSYEQYFGPGTRLTVT.

This clone was seen more than once but under ten times. V and J are TRBV9 and TRBJ1-2, with D perhaps TRBD1 (5 bases). The CDR3 consists of 14 residues. Trimming left V 4 bases short and J 5 bases short, with 15 bases between. The germline gives CDR1 SGDLS, CDR2 YYNGEE. CDR3 protein: CASSPQTANYGYTF. CDR3 bases: TGTGCCAGCAGCCCGCAGACAGCCAATTATGGCTACACCTTC.

J is TRBJ1-1 and V is TRBV27, with D uncertain. Germline V CDR1 and CDR2: MNHEY, SMNVEV (reference sequence). The CDR3 spans 18 residues. Trimming shortened V by 5 bases and J by 4 bases, and 26 bases separated the two germline ends. The CDR3 loop reads CASSAKPGSLGRGTEAFF. The CDR3, as DNA: TGTGCCAGCAGTGCAAAACCTGGGAGCCTAGGGCGGGGCACTGAAGCTTTCTTT.

To note about this clone: One end of the junction does not line up with germline, which may come from a read error. V and J are TRBV7-7 and TRBJ2-1; 8 bases are a match to TRBD2. CDR1 is SSHAT and CDR2 is FNYEAQ in the germline V gene (reference sequence). The CDR3 totals 14 residues. CDR3 sequence: CASSLAGRHNEQFF. DNA for the CDR3: TGTGCTAGCAGCTTAGCGGGGCGGCACAATGAGCAGTTCTTC. The whole variable domain, filled in from reference TRBV7-7 and TRBJ2-1, reads GAGVSQSPRYKVTKRGQDVTLRCDPISSHATLYWYQQALGQGPEFLTYFNYEAQPDKSGLPSDRFSAERPEGSISTLTIQRTEQRDSAMYRCASSLAGRHNEQFFGPGTRLTVL.

CDR3 in DNA: TGTGCCAGCAGCTGGACAGGGGACACTAATGAAAAACTGTTTTTT. This translates into CASSWTGDTNEKLFF. V gene TRBV5-5 combines with J gene TRBJ1-4, with 9 nucleotides matching TRBD1. From germline, CDR1 is SGHKS and CDR2 YYEKEE (reference sequence). The CDR3 is made up of 15 amino acids. J lost 2 bases, V lost 3 bases, and 2 bases had no gene match.

This chain joins TRBV9 and TRBJ2-7, with 7 bases aligning to TRBD2. CDR3 length: 16 residues. The germline CDR1 and CDR2 sequences are SGDLS and YYNGEE. V lost 6 bases, J lost 2 bases, and 14 bases stayed unmatched. CDR3 protein: CASTSGTGGFPYEQYF. The CDR3 DNA is TGTGCCAGCACCTCCGGGACGGGGGGATTCCCCTACGAGCAGTACTTC.

The V call is TRBV3-1 (or the pseudogene TRBV3-2), the J call TRBJ2-3; D remains ambiguous. Germline V gene data show CDR1 as LGHDT and CDR2 as YNNKEL (reference sequence). The CDR3 is made up of 14 amino acids. Trimming shortened V by 4 bases and J by 1 base, and 9 bases separated the two germline ends. The CDR3 loop is CASSPLPGTDTQYF. The CDR3, as DNA: TGTGCCAGCAGCCCCCTCCCCGGCACAGATACGCAGTATTTT.

The chain carries TRBV19 and TRBJ1-2; TRBD1 might be the D (5 bases). The CDR3 extends over 15 amino acids. CDR1 and CDR2 (germline): LNHDA, SQIVND (reference sequence). Trimming took 1 base from V and 3 from J, leaving 12 bases between them. This CDR3 is CASSIGGDTDYGYTF. The CDR3 DNA sequence: TGTGCCAGTAGTATAGGGGGCGACACGGACTATGGCTACACCTTC.

This clone was recorded once. V gene TRBV27 combines with J gene TRBJ2-1; no clear D gene. The CDR3 consists of 14 residues. Trimming took off 1 base at V and 4 bases at J, with 8 bases between the two ends. The germline CDR1 and CDR2 sequences are MNHEY and SMNVEV (reference sequence). The CDR3 region has the DNA TGTGCCAGCAGTTTATTTGACTCATACAATGAGCAGTTCTTC. It codes for CASSLFDSYNEQFF.

The chain carries TRBV27 and TRBJ1-6, with D possibly being TRBD1 (6 bases). Trimming took off 5 bases at V and 8 bases at J, with 13 bases between the two ends. Per the germline V gene, CDR1 is MNHEY and CDR2 is SMNVEV (reference sequence). The length of the CDR3 is 14 residues. The CDR3 sequence is CASSLSGAYSPLHF. CDR3 in DNA: TGTGCCAGCAGTCTTTCAGGGGCATATTCACCCCTCCACTTT.

With respect to this clone: The sample holds other DNA sequences that translate to the same CDR3. The chain couples TRBV19 to TRBJ1-1, with 7 bases lining up with TRBD1. Trimming took 6 bases from V and 5 from J; bases not matched to a gene: 6. Germline loops: CDR1 LNHDA, CDR2 SQIVND (reference sequence). This CDR3 is 13 amino acids long. In nucleotides, the CDR3 is TGTGCCAGTAGCTACAGGGGTGGAACTGAAGCTTTCTTT. This sequence encodes CASSYRGGTEAFF.

This rearrangement joins TRBV13 to TRBJ2-5; D possibly corresponds to TRBD2 (6 bases). Germline CDR1 is PRHDT and CDR2 is FYEKMQ (reference sequence). CDR3 length: 15 residues. V dropped 5 bases and J dropped 4 bases, with 17 bases sitting between them. The CDR3: CASSVTGTSVETQYF. In DNA form, the CDR3 reads TGTGCCAGCAGCGTAACCGGGACTTCGGTAGAGACCCAGTACTTC.

The chain carries TRBV27 and TRBJ2-1; 10 bases are a match to TRBD1. Losses at the gene ends were 6 bases for V and 5 bases for J; bases not matched to a gene: 7. Germline lookup yields CDR1 MNHEY and CDR2 SMNVEV (reference sequence). The CDR3 loop spans 15 amino acids. The CDR3 spells CASRETGGADNEQFF. CDR3 sequence (DNA): TGTGCCAGCAGAGAGACAGGGGGCGCCGACAATGAGCAGTTCTTC.

CDR3 residues: CASSQDSVNTEAFF. The CDR3 DNA sequence: TGTGCCAGCAGCCAAGACAGCGTGAACACTGAAGCTTTCTTT. The V call is TRBV3-1 (or the pseudogene TRBV3-2), the J call TRBJ1-1; D ambiguous. Per germline, CDR1 LGHDT and CDR2 YNNKEL (reference sequence). This CDR3 is 14 amino acids long. Trimming removed 0 bases at V and 0 bases at J, with 5 bases between.

The chain is built from TRBV7-2 and TRBJ2-7; TRBD1 might be the D (6 bases). The CDR3 contains 15 residues. Trimming removed 5 bases at V and 2 bases at J, with 16 bases between. In germline, CDR1 is SGHTA, CDR2 FQGNSA. In nucleotides, the CDR3 is TGTGCCAGCAGCCCCAGACAGGATTTAACCTACGAGCAGTACTTC. Translating gives CASSPRQDLTYEQYF.

V and J are TRBV13 and TRBJ1-1; D is unclear. The CDR3 runs 14 residues. The germline gives CDR1 PRHDT, CDR2 FYEKMQ (reference sequence). Trimming pared 2 bases from V and 0 bases from J, leaving 7 bases between. CDR3 amino acids: CASSLNSMNTEAFF. The CDR3 nucleotides are TGTGCCAGCAGCTTAAATTCCATGAACACTGAAGCTTTCTTT.

This rearrangement joins TRBV5-4 to TRBJ2-7; maybe TRBD1 (5 bases). Germline CDR1 and CDR2: SGHNT and YYREEE (reference sequence). This CDR3 spans 14 amino acids. The V end lost 0 bases, the J end lost 3 bases, and 10 bases lay between the germline ends. CDR3 coding DNA: TGTGCCAGCAGCTTGGGACCGACAGTCTACGAGCAGTACTTC. Translating gives CASSLGPTVYEQYF.

The CDR3 protein is CASSPLVGRGNTIYF. The DNA for the CDR3 is TGTGCCAGCAGTCCCTTGGTCGGGAGGGGAAACACCATATATTTT. The rearrangement joins TRBV27 to TRBJ1-3; no firm D call. Germline CDR1 MNHEY, CDR2 SMNVEV (reference sequence). There are 15 residues in the CDR3. The V and J ends lost 5 bases and 4 bases respectively, with 15 bases between them.

V gene TRBV5-1 combines with J gene TRBJ1-1, with TRBD1 matching over 10 bases. Germline CDR1 SGHRS, CDR2 YFSETQ. V was clipped by 4 bases and J by 6 bases; unmatched bases: 12. This CDR3 comprises 16 residues. CDR3: CASSPRTGGEGAEAFF. The CDR3 bases are TGCGCCAGCAGCCCGAGGACAGGGGGAGAGGGTGCTGAAGCTTTCTTT.

The chain links TRBV9 to TRBJ2-5; TRBD2 agrees at 7 bases. V lost 0 bases to trimming and J lost 7 bases; unmatched junction nucleotides: 9. This CDR3 has 15 residues. Germline V gene sequence: CDR1 SGDLS, CDR2 YYNGEE. CDR3 sequence: CASSVDAGAGWTQYF. For the CDR3, the DNA is TGTGCCAGCAGCGTAGATGCGGGAGCTGGTTGGACCCAGTACTTC. The whole variable domain, remainder taken from reference TRBV9 and TRBJ2-5, is DSGVTQTPKHLITATGQRVTLRCSPRSGDLSVYWYQQSLDQGLQFLIQYYNGEERAKGNILERFSAQQFPDLHSELNLSSLELGDSALYFCASSVDAGAGWTQYFGPGTRLLVL.

This chain uses TRBV3-1 (or the pseudogene TRBV3-2) with TRBJ1-1; 8 bases match TRBD1. V trimming: 3 bases; J trimming: 2 bases; junction bases outside the gene matches: 5. The germline gives CDR1 LGHDT, CDR2 YNNKEL (reference sequence). The CDR3 spans 15 residues. The CDR3 region has the DNA TGTGCCAGCAGCCACCCCGGACAGGGAAACACTGAAGCTTTCTTT. Translation: CASSHPGQGNTEAFF.

The V call is TRBV5-4, the J call TRBJ2-3; 8 positions match TRBD1. The J segment lost 1 base and the V segment lost 4 bases, leaving 5 bases of the junction unmatched. Germline loops: CDR1 SGHNT, CDR2 YYREEE (reference sequence). This CDR3 has 15 amino acids. This CDR3 is CASSPGTGGTDTQYF. The DNA of the CDR3 is TGTGCCAGCAGCCCCGGGACAGGTGGCACAGATACGCAGTATTTT. Together with reference TRBV5-4 and TRBJ2-3, the CDR3 gives the full variable domain: ETGVTQSPTHLIKTRGQQVTLRCSSQSGHNTVSWYQQALGQGPQFIFQYYREEENGRGNFPPRFSGLQFPNYSSELNVNALELDDSALYLCASSPGTGGTDTQYFGPGTRLTVL.

In its sample, this clone was seen once. This chain joins TRBV7-9 and TRBJ1-3; possible D gene TRBD1, 6 bases. CDR3 size: 15 residues. Germline CDR1 reads SEHNR; CDR2 reads FQNEAQ (reference sequence). V shed 3 bases and J shed 0 bases, with 9 bases lying between them. The CDR3 reads CASSFGGLSGNTIYF. The DNA of the CDR3 is TGTGCCAGCAGCTTCGGGGGGCTCTCTGGAAACACCATATATTTT.

The table lists this clone with a few counts. The chain is built from TRBV6-5 and TRBJ1-1; maybe TRBD1 (5 bases). V was pared by 2 bases and J by 4 bases, with 14 bases between. Germline assignment: CDR1 MNHEY and CDR2 SVGAGI. The CDR3 extends over 15 amino acids. The CDR3 loop is CASSYLFGGRTEAFF. The CDR3 DNA sequence: TGTGCCAGCAGTTACCTTTTCGGGGGACGCACTGAAGCTTTCTTT.

This clone was picked up one time. CDR3 region: CASSSLGQGSYEQYF. Here the CDR3 DNA reads TGTGCCAGCAGCAGCCTGGGACAGGGCTCCTACGAGCAGTACTTC. The chain has TRBV6-5 and TRBJ2-7; 9 positions agree with TRBD1. Germline trimming cut 6 bases from V and 0 bases from J; bases unmatched to any gene: 6. This CDR3 region has 15 residues. The germline gives CDR1 MNHEY, CDR2 SVGAGI.

V gene TRBV7-6 combines with J gene TRBJ2-3; 13 bases match TRBD2. Per germline, CDR1 SGHVS and CDR2 FNYEAQ. The ends lost 4 bases at V and 2 bases at J; junction bases unmatched: 9. CDR3 size: 18 residues. For the CDR3, the DNA is TGTGCCAGCAGCTACTTACCCGGGACTAGCGGGGACACAGATACGCAGTATTTT. Its translation is CASSYLPGTSGDTDTQYF.

This clone was seen a handful of times. The chain combines TRBV5-1 with TRBJ2-2; D is perhaps TRBD1 (5 bases). In germline, CDR1 is SGHRS, CDR2 YFSETQ. The V end was cut by 7 bases, the J end by 5 bases, with 9 bases between. The CDR3 covers 12 residues. The CDR3 DNA reads as TGCGCCAGCCCAGGGAAAACCGGGGAGCTGTTTTTT. Translating gives CASPGKTGELFF.

V and J are TRBV3-1 (or the pseudogene TRBV3-2) and TRBJ2-3; the match to TRBD2 covers 7 bases. The V and J ends lost 0 bases and 2 bases, in that order; junction bases with no gene match: 11. This CDR3 has 18 amino acids. Germline CDR1 and CDR2: LGHDT and YNNKEL (reference sequence). CDR3: CASSQDPWERGYTDTQYF. The CDR3 region has the DNA TGTGCCAGCAGCCAAGATCCGTGGGAGCGGGGATACACAGATACGCAGTATTTT.